Presented here are 7 T cell receptor beta chains from one specimen sequenced in a study of vaccination effects on CD4 cells after COVID-19. ViraFEST used viral peptide pools to expand antigen-specific CD4+ T cells before sequencing. With 9 to 11 days of culture completed, CD4+ T cells were isolated. Participants completed two doses of the BNT162b2 or mRNA-1273 vaccine. Some clones are missing from TCRdb's copy, which holds only in-frame ones; the method was immunoSEQ multiplex PCR. Of 30,000 to 40,000 clones listed, over 55% are singletons. No antigen is known for these receptors. The material was CD4+ T cells from PBMCs cultured with SARS-CoV-2 spike peptides, obtained after COVID-19 vaccination. These receptors all come from a human donor who received a COVID-19 vaccine.

V and J are TRBV30 and TRBJ1-2; 7 bases align to TRBD1. Germline assignment: CDR1 GTSNPN and CDR2 SVGIG (reference sequence). This CDR3 has 13 residues. Germline trimming cut 4 bases from V and 4 bases from J; bases unmatched to any gene: 6. For the CDR3, the DNA is TGTGCCTGGAACAGGGGCAAGGGCTATGGCTACACCTTC. It encodes CAWNRGKGYGYTF.

This clone was picked up a small number of times. This chain connects TRBV1 to TRBJ2-7. TRBV1 is tagged as a pseudogene. This CDR3 has 17 residues. CDR3 nucleotide sequence: TGCACCAGCGACGGCCAGGGTCGAGGGGTGAGAAGCTACGAGCAGTACTTC. Translation: CTSDGQGRGVRSYEQYF.

CDR3 sequence: CASSIEIAGVGYEQYF. CDR3 bases: TGTGCCAGTAGTATAGAGATAGCGGGAGTTGGGTACGAGCAGTACTTC. The chain recombines TRBV19 with TRBJ2-7, with 9 bases matching TRBD2. The germline gives CDR1 LNHDA, CDR2 SQIVND (reference sequence). Trimming removed 0 bases from V and 4 bases from J; junction bases left unmatched: 7. The CDR3 totals 16 residues.

The chain joins TRBV19 to TRBJ2-1; 7 bases are a match to TRBD2. CDR3 length: 12 amino acids. The V segment lost 7 bases and the J segment 7 bases; nucleotides outside the gene matches: 4. Germline CDR1 LNHDA, CDR2 SQIVND (reference sequence). CDR3: CASTMGGNEQFF. The CDR3 nucleotides read TGTGCCAGTACCATGGGAGGGAATGAGCAGTTCTTC.

The V and J genes are TRBV5-1 and TRBJ1-3; D is unresolved. V lost 1 base, J lost 2 bases, and 13 bases lay in between. The CDR3 contains 16 residues. Looked up from germline, CDR1 is SGHRS and CDR2 is YFSETQ. CDR3 in DNA: TGCGCCAGCAGCTTGTATCCGGGCAATACTGGAAACACCATATATTTT. It encodes CASSLYPGNTGNTIYF. The complete variable domain, with remaining parts taken from reference TRBV5-1 and TRBJ1-3, reads KAGVTQTPRYLIKTRGQQVTLSCSPISGHRSVSWYQQTPGQGLQFLFEYFSETQRNKGNFPGRFSGRQFSNSRSEMNVSTLELGDSALYLCASSLYPGNTGNTIYFGEGSWLTVV.

This chain links TRBV7-7 with TRBJ2-5; 9 bases are shared with TRBD2. The CDR3 spans 15 residues. Unmatched junction bases numbered 3, after V lost 1 base and J lost 3 bases. Germline V gene lookup returns CDR1 SSHAT and CDR2 FNYEAQ (reference sequence). The chain's CDR3 is CASSLGRLAEETQYF. The CDR3 DNA reads as TGTGCCAGCAGCTTAGGGCGACTAGCGGAAGAGACCCAGTACTTC.

The V gene is TRBV10-3, the J gene TRBJ2-7; a possible D gene is TRBD1 (5 bases). Per germline, CDR1 ENHRY and CDR2 SYGVKD. V was cut by 4 bases and J by 5 bases, with 12 bases left in between. The CDR3 extends over 13 amino acids. The CDR3 coding sequence is TGTGCCATCAGTGGGCAGGGTGTCCACGAGCAGTACTTC. Translating it yields CAISGQGVHEQYF.